Each of the 18 T cell receptor beta chains below was sequenced from the same sample in a study of cytomegalovirus exposure and HLA in healthy donors. PCR primers comprised 60 Vbeta and 13 Jbeta primers. Assay: immunoSEQ multiplex PCR; the TCRdb copy retains only in-frame clones and omits some. This specimen shows roughly 220,000 clones; the ten leading clones hold more than 0.95%. The sequenced material came from PBMCs. Every receptor here comes from a girl aged 2 to 9 in good health and CMV-seropositive.

The chain has TRBV5-4 and TRBJ2-5, with 15 bases matching TRBD2. The CDR3 loop spans 20 amino acids. Germline V gives CDR1 SGHNT, CDR2 YYREEE (reference sequence). V was clipped by 0 bases and J by 7 bases; unmatched bases: 16. CDR3: CASSLGLGLAGGSYGGTQYF. The CDR3 DNA is TGTGCCAGCAGCTTGGGTCTTGGACTAGCGGGAGGGTCCTACGGGGGGACCCAGTACTTC.

This chain uses TRBV20-1 with TRBJ2-1; D might be TRBD1 (5 bases). CDR3 size: 11 residues. V was clipped by 6 bases and J by 9 bases, with 12 bases between them. Per the germline V gene, CDR1 is DFQATT and CDR2 is SNEGSKA (reference sequence). The CDR3 bases are TGCAGTGCCATAGGGGTCCCTGAGCAGTTCTTC. It translates to CSAIGVPEQFF.

The chain joins TRBV4-2 to TRBJ1-5; D is uncertain. There are 16 residues in the CDR3. Germline CDR1 reads LGHNA; CDR2 reads YNFKEQ. The ends were cut back, 3 bases at V and 0 bases at J, with 12 bases in the middle. CDR3 in DNA: TGTGCCAGCAGCCACACGCAGGCTAATAGCAATCAGCCCCAGCATTTT. This codes for CASSHTQANSNQPQHF.

This sequence joins TRBV6-1 and TRBJ1-5; D not certain. Trimming left V 6 bases short and J 5 bases short, with 14 bases between. The germline gives CDR1 MNHNS, CDR2 SASEGT. This CDR3 has 14 amino acids. The chain's CDR3 is CASSYEAAYQPQHF. In DNA, the CDR3 is TGTGCCAGCAGCTATGAGGCAGCCTATCAGCCCCAGCATTTT.

CDR3 sequence: CAISGTSTDTQYF. In nucleotides, the CDR3 is TGTGCCATCAGCGGGACTAGCACAGATACGCAGTATTTT. The chain couples TRBV10-3 to TRBJ2-3; D possibly corresponds to TRBD2 (6 bases). This CDR3 comprises 13 residues. The germline V and J ends were trimmed by 6 bases and 0 bases, with 7 bases remaining between them. Germline loops: CDR1 ENHRY, CDR2 SYGVKD.

The CDR3 DNA follows: TGTGCCAGTAGTACCCAGGGTATATCTGGGGCCAACGTCCTGACTTTC. This gives the protein CASSTQGISGANVLTF. The chain links TRBV19 to TRBJ2-6; tentatively, D is TRBD1 (5 bases). The germline V gene encodes CDR1 LNHDA and CDR2 SQIVND (reference sequence). The CDR3 spans 16 residues. V was shortened by 4 bases and J by 1 base, with 11 bases between the two germline ends.

The chain links TRBV5-4 to TRBJ1-3, with a possible D match to TRBD1 (6 bases). Germline V lookup: CDR1 SGHNT, CDR2 YYREEE (reference sequence). V gave up 4 bases and J gave up 0 bases, with 14 bases separating them. The CDR3 is 16 amino acids. The chain's CDR3 is CASSLSGTYSGNTIYF. In DNA, the CDR3 is TGTGCCAGCAGCCTCTCCGGGACATACTCTGGAAACACCATATATTTT.

The V gene is TRBV7-2, the J gene TRBJ2-7, with 7 bases aligning to TRBD2. Trimming cost V 4 bases and J 2 bases; bases outside gene matches: 5. The CDR3 length is 14 residues. Looked up from germline, CDR1 is SGHTA and CDR2 is FQGNSA. The CDR3 is CASSSLGRAYEQYF. The CDR3 nucleotides read TGTGCCAGCAGCTCCCTTGGGAGGGCCTACGAGCAGTACTTC.

The chain employs TRBV15 and TRBJ1-5, with D perhaps matching TRBD1 (5 bases). The ends were cut back, 7 bases at V and 0 bases at J, with 16 bases in the middle. The germline V gene has CDR1 LNHNV and CDR2 YYDKDF (reference sequence). This CDR3 region has 16 residues. This CDR3 is CATNQAGFYSNQPQHF. The CDR3 bases are TGTGCCACCAATCAGGCAGGGTTTTATAGCAATCAGCCCCAGCATTTT.

The gene calls are TRBV7-3 and TRBJ2-1, with 8 bases matching TRBD2. V trimming: 4 bases; J trimming: 7 bases; junction bases outside the gene matches: 9. Germline loops: CDR1 SGHTA, CDR2 FQGTGA. This CDR3 comprises 15 residues. For the CDR3, the DNA is TGTGCCAGCAGCTCGGGACTAGGGAGGAGGAATGAGCAGTTCTTC. This encodes CASSSGLGRRNEQFF.

This chain uses TRBV28 with TRBJ2-7; 7 bases line up with TRBD1. With V trimmed by 6 bases and J by 5 bases, 7 bases remained unmatched. Per the germline V gene, CDR1 is MDHEN and CDR2 is SYDVKM. The CDR3 has 13 amino acids. CDR3 nucleotides: TGTGCCAGCAGCAACAGGGGTTTCAACGAGCAGTACTTC. It encodes CASSNRGFNEQYF.

About this clone itself: Different DNA sequences within this sample yield the same CDR3. This chain joins TRBV6-1 and TRBJ2-7, with 7 positions matching TRBD2. The V segment lost 6 bases and the J segment 2 bases; nucleotides outside the gene matches: 10. There are 15 residues in the CDR3. CDR1 is MNHNS, CDR2 SASEGT, per germline. The CDR3 reads CASRIAGTGAYEQYF. CDR3 sequence (DNA): TGTGCCAGCAGAATAGCGGGTACGGGGGCCTACGAGCAGTACTTC.

The chain joins TRBV5-1 to TRBJ2-1, with a weak D call TRBD1 (8 bases). The germline V gene encodes CDR1 SGHRS and CDR2 YFSETQ. V was shortened by 6 bases and J by 5 bases, with 12 bases between the two germline ends. The CDR3 length is 13 residues. This CDR3 is CASNRGGDNEQFF. The CDR3 DNA follows: TGCGCCAGCAACAGGGGGGGAGACAATGAGCAGTTCTTC.

The chain combines TRBV5-1 with TRBJ2-5; TRBD2 matches at 12 bases. Per germline, CDR1 SGHRS and CDR2 YFSETQ. This CDR3 comprises 14 residues. J gave up 9 bases and V 5 bases, and 8 bases lay outside the gene matches. The CDR3 sequence: CASRVTSGSEAQYF. Written as DNA, the CDR3 is TGCGCCAGCAGGGTGACTAGCGGGAGTGAGGCCCAGTACTTC.

The V gene is TRBV19, the J gene TRBJ1-1, with 8 bases matching TRBD1. There are 16 residues in the CDR3. The germline V gene encodes CDR1 LNHDA and CDR2 SQIVND (reference sequence). Trimming removed 2 bases from V and 0 bases from J; junction bases left unmatched: 5. The CDR3 is CASSISRTGMNTEAFF. The CDR3 nucleotides read TGTGCCAGTAGTATATCCCGGACAGGGATGAACACTGAAGCTTTCTTT. Full variable domain (missing parts from reference TRBV19 and TRBJ1-1): DGGITQSPKYLFRKEGQNVTLSCEQNLNHDAMYWYRQDPGQGLRLIYYSQIVNDFQKGDIAEGYSVSREKKESFPLTVTSAQKNPTAFYLCASSISRTGMNTEAFFGQGTRLTVV.

The chain has TRBV2 and TRBJ1-1; TRBD1 aligns across 9 bases. The CDR3 covers 14 residues. Germline lookup yields CDR1 SNHLY and CDR2 FYNNEI. The trim removed 6 bases at V and 5 bases at J, leaving 7 bases unmatched. The CDR3 bases are TGTGCCAGCAGCGAGGACAGGGGTAGGACTGAAGCTTTCTTT. Protein product: CASSEDRGRTEAFF.

The chain uses TRBV5-4 and TRBJ2-7; D call uncertain. From germline, CDR1 is SGHNT and CDR2 YYREEE (reference sequence). This CDR3 spans 14 amino acids. Trimming took 0 bases from V and 0 from J, leaving 7 bases between them. The CDR3 loop reads CASSLGGISYEQYF. CDR3 nucleotide sequence: TGTGCCAGCAGCTTGGGAGGAATCTCCTACGAGCAGTACTTC.

The chain has TRBV9 and TRBJ2-5; D is perhaps TRBD1 (6 bases). Germline CDR1 and CDR2: SGDLS and YYNGEE. V was pared by 3 bases and J by 4 bases, with 16 bases between. The CDR3 extends over 15 amino acids. This CDR3 reads CASSAEHRATETQYF. CDR3 nucleotides: TGTGCCAGCAGCGCGGAGCACAGGGCTACAGAGACCCAGTACTTC. The full variable domain, in which reference TRBV9 and TRBJ2-5 provide the parts outside the CDR3, is DSGVTQTPKHLITATGQRVTLRCSPRSGDLSVYWYQQSLDQGLQFLIQYYNGEERAKGNILERFSAQQFPDLHSELNLSSLELGDSALYFCASSAEHRATETQYFGPGTRLLVL.